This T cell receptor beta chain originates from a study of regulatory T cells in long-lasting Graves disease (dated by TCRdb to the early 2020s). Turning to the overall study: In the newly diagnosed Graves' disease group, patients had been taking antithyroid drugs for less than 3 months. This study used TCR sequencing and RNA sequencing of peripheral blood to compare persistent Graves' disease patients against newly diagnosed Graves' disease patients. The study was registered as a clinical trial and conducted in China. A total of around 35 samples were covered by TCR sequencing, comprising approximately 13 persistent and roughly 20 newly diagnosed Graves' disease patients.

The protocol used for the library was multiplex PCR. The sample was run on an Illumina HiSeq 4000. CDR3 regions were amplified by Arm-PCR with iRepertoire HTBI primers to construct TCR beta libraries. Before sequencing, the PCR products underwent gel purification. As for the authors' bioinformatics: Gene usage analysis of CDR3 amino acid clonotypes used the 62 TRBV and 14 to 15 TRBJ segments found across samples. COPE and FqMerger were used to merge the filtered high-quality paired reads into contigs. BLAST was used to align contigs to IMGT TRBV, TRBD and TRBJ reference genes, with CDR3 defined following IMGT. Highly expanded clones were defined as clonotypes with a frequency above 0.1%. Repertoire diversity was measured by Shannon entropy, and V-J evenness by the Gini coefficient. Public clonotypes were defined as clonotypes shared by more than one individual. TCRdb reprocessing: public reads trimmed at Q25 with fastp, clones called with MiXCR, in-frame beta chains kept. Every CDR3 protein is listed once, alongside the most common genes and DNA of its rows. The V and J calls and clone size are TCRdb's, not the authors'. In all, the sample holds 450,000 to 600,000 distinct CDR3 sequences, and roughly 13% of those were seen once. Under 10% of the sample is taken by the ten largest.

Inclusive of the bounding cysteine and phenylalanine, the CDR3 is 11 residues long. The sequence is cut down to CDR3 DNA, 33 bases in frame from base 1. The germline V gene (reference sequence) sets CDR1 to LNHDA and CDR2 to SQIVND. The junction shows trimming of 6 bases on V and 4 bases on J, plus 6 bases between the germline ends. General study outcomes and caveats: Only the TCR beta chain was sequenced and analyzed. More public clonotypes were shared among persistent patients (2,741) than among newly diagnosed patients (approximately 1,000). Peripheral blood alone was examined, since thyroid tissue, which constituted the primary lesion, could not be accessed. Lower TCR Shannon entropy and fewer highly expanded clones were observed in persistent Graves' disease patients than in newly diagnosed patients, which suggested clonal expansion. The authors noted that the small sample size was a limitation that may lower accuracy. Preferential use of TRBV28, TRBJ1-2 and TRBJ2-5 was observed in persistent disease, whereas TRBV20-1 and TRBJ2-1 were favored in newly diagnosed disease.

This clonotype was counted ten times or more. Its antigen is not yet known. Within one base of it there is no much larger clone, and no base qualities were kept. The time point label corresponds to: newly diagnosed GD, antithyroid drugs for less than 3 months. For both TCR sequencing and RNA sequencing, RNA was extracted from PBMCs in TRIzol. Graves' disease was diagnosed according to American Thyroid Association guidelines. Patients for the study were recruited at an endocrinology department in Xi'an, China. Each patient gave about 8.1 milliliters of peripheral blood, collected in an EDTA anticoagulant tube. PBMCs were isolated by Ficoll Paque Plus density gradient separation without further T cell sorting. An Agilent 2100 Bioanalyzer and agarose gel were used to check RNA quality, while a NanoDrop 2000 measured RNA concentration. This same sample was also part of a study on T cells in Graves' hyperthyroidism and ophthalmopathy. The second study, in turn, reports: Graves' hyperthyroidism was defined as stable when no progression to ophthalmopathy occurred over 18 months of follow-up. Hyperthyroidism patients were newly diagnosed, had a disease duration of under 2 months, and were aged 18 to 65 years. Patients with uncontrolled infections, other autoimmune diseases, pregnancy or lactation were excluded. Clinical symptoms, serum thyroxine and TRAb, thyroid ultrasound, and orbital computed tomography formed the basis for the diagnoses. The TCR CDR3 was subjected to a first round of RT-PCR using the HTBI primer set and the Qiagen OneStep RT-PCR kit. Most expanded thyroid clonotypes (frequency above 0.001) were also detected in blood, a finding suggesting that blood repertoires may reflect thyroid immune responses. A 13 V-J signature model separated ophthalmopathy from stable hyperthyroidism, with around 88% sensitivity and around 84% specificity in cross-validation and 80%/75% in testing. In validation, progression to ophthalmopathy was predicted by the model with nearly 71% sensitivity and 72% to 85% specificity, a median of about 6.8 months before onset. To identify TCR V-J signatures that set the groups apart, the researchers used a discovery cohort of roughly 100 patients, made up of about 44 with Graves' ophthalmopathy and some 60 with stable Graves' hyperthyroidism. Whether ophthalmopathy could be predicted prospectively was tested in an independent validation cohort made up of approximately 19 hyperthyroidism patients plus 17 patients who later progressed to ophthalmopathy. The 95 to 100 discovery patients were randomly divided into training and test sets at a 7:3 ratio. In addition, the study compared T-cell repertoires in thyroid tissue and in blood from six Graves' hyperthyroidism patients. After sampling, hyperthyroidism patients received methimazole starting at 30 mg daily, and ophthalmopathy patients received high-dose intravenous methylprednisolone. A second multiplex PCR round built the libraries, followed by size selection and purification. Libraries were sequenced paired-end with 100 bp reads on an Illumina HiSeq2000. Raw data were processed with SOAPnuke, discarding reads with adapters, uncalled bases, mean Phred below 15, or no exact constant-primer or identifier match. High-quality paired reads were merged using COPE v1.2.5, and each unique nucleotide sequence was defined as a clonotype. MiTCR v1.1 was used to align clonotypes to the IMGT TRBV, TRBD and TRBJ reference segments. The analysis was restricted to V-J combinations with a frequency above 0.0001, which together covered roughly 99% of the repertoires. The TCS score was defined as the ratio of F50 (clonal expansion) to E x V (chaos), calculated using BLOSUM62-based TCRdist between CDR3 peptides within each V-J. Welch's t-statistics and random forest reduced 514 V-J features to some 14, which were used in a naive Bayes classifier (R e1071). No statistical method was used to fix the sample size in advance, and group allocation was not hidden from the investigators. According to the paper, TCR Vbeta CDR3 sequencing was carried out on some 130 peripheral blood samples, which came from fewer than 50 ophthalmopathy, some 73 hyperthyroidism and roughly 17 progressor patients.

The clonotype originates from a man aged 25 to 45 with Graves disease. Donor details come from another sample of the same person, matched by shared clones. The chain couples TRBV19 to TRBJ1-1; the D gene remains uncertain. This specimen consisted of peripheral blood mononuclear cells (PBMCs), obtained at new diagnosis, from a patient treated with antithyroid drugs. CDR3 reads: CASSRFTEAFF. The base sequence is TGTGCCAGTAGCCGGTTCACTGAAGCTTTCTTT.